The following is a TCR beta chain sequence with its context. This record comes from a study of blood T cell repertoires in COVID-19. Study details: Samples of COVID-19 (acute and convalescent) were obtained from the United States, Italy and Spain.

Here immunoSEQ multiplex PCR was the method, and the copy in TCRdb shows in-frame clones only, minus some. This table holds approximately 240,000 clones, roughly 83% found once. Trimming removed 0 bases from V and 6 bases from J, with 9 bases in between. The germline V gene has CDR1 LGHNA and CDR2 YSLEER. The CDR3 is 14 residues long. V and J are TRBV4-3 and TRBJ1-5; no clear D gene. The sequenced material came from PBMCs or T cells enriched from blood (not recorded which). The clonotype was recovered from a woman between 35 and 50 years old with acute COVID-19. The DNA for the CDR3 is TGCGCCAGCAGCCAAGACGGGGTTTCTCAGCCCCAGCATTTT. Protein product: CASSQDGVSQPQHF.